This TCR beta chain was retrieved from a study of circulating and synovial CD4+ cells in juvenile arthritis. Method: immunoSEQ multiplex PCR; TCRdb's copy keeps in-frame clones and lacks some. The table records over 13,000 clones, 80% to 85% of them present only once. Per the germline V gene, CDR1 is GTSNPN and CDR2 is SVGIG (reference sequence). V gave up 1 base and J gave up 3 bases; unmatched junction bases: 6. This CDR3 is built from 15 residues. Sequencing was done on a sample of CD4+ T cells from synovial fluid. This receptor was obtained from a human patient with juvenile idiopathic arthritis. Some clones in this sample may be carry-over from other donors' samples. The rearrangement joins TRBV30 to TRBJ2-3; TRBD1 matches at 8 bases. CDR3 bases: TGTGCCTGGAGTGGGGGCAGGGGGCTGACAGATACGCAGTATTTT. This encodes CAWSGGRGLTDTQYF.